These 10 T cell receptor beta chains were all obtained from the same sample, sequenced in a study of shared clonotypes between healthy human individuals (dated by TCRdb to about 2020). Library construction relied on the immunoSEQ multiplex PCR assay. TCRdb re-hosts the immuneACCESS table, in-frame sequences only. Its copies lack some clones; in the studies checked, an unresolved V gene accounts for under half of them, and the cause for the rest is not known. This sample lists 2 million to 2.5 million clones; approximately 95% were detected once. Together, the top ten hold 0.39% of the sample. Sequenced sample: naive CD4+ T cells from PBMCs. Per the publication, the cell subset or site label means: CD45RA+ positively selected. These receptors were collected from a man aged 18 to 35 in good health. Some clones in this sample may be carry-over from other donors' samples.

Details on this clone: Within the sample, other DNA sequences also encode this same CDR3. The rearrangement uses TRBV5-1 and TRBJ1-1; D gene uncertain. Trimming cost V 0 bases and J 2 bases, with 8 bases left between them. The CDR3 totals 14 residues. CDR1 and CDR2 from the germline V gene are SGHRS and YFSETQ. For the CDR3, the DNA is TGCGCCAGCAGCTTGGTAGTGGGAAACACTGAAGCTTTCTTT. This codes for CASSLVVGNTEAFF. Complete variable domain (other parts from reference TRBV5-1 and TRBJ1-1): KAGVTQTPRYLIKTRGQQVTLSCSPISGHRSVSWYQQTPGQGLQFLFEYFSETQRNKGNFPGRFSGRQFSNSRSEMNVSTLELGDSALYLCASSLVVGNTEAFFGQGTRLTVV.

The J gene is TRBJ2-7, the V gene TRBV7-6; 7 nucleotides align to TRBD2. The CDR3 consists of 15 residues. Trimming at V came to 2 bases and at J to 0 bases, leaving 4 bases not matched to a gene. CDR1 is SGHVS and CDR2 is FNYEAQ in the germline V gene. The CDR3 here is CASSLLGGGSYEQYF. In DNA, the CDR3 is TGTGCCAGCAGCTTACTCGGCGGGGGCTCCTACGAGCAGTACTTC.

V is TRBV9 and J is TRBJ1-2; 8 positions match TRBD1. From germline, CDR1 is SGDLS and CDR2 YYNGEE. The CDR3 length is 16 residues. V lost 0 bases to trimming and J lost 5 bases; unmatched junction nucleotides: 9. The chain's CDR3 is CASSVEVDRGVYGYTF. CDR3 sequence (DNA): TGTGCCAGCAGCGTAGAAGTCGACAGGGGAGTATATGGCTACACCTTC. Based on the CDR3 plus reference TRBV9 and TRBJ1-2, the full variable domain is DSGVTQTPKHLITATGQRVTLRCSPRSGDLSVYWYQQSLDQGLQFLIQYYNGEERAKGNILERFSAQQFPDLHSELNLSSLELGDSALYFCASSVEVDRGVYGYTFGSGTRLTVV.

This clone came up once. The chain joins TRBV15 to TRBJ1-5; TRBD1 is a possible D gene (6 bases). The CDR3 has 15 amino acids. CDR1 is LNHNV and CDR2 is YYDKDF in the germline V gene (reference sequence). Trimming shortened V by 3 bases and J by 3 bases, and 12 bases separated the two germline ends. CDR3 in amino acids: CATSRDGQNNQPQHF. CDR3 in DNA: TGTGCCACCAGCAGGGACGGACAGAACAATCAGCCCCAGCATTTT.

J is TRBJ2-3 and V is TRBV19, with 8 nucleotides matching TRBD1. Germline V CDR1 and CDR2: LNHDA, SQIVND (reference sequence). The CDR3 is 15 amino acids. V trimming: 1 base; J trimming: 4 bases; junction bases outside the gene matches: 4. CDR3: CASSIGAGGADTQYF. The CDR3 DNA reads TGTGCCAGTAGTATAGGAGCAGGGGGCGCAGATACGCAGTATTTT.

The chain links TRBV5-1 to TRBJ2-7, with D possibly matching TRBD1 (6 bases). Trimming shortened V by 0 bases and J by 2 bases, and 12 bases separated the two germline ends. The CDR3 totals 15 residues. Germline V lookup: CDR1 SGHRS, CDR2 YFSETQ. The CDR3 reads CASSLDLGQPYEQYF. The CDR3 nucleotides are TGCGCCAGCAGCTTGGATTTGGGACAACCCTACGAGCAGTACTTC.

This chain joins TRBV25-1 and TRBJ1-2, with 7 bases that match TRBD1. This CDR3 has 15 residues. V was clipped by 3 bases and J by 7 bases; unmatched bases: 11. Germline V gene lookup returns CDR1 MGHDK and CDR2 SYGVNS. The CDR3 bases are TGTGCCAGCAGTGACCTGGACAGGCCTAACCTTGGCTACACCTTC. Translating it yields CASSDLDRPNLGYTF.

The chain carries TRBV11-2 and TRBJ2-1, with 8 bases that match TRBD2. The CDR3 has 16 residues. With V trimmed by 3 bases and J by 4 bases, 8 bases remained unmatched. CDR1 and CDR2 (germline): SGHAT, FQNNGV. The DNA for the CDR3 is TGTGCCAGCAGCTTTATCGCGGGAGGCTTGTACAATGAGCAGTTCTTC. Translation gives CASSFIAGGLYNEQFF.

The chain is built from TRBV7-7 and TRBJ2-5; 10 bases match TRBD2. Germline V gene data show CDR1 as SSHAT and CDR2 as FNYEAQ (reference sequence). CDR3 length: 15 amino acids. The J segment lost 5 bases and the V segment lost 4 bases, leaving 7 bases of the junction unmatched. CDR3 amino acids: CASSYLAGVPETQYF. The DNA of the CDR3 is TGTGCCAGCAGCTACCTAGCGGGAGTGCCGGAGACCCAGTACTTC.

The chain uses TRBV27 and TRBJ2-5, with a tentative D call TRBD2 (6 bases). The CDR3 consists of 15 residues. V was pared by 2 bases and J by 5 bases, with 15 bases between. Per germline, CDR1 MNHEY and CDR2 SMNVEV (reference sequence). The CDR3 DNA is TGTGCCAGCAGTTTAGCAGGAGGGAGCGTGGAGACCCAGTACTTC. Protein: CASSLAGGSVETQYF.